This T cell receptor (beta chain) came from a study of T cell changes during pregnancy in multiple sclerosis. The protocol was immunoSEQ multiplex PCR, while the TCRdb copy is restricted to in-frame clones and leaves out a portion. Of some 85,000 clones in the sample, just over 90% were seen once. The sequencing used peripheral blood, collected in the second trimester of pregnancy. This clonotype was obtained from a female donor in good health, enrolled as a control in a pregnancy study.

The CDR3 protein is CSVGRDSGKLFF. DNA of the CDR3: TGCAGCGTAGGGCGGGACAGCGGAAAACTGTTTTTT. The chain uses TRBV29-1 and TRBJ1-4; 7 nucleotides line up with TRBD1. The germline V gene encodes CDR1 SQVTM and CDR2 ANQGSEA. After removal of 6 bases from V and 10 bases from J, the junction contained 8 bases not matched to a gene. The CDR3 contains 12 residues. Looking up the rest from reference TRBV29-1 and TRBJ1-4 gives the full variable domain: SAVISQKPSRDICQRGTSLTIQCQVDSQVTMMFWYRQQPGQSLTLIATANQGSEATYESGFVIDKFPISRPNLTFSTLTVSNMSPEDSSIYLCSVGRDSGKLFFGSGTQLSVL.